This entry lists 30 T cell receptor beta chains sequenced from one sample in a study of CD8+ T cells in alopecia areata. Treatment given: oral pan-JAK inhibitor, 5-10 mg twice daily. TCR sequencing used cDNA made by reverse transcription of extracted RNA. Only in-frame clones appear in the TCRdb table, and some are missing; sequencing was by immunoSEQ multiplex PCR. The repertoire holds 110,000 to 150,000 clones, with 85% to 90% as singletons. The source was CD8+ T cells sorted from blood, collected at week 4, from a patient treated with tofacitinib. All receptors derive from a human donor with alopecia areata.

Concerning this clone itself: This sample also contains other DNA sequences that code for the same CDR3. V gene TRBV5-6 combines with J gene TRBJ2-5; D is unclear. The CDR3 loop spans 12 amino acids. Germline assignment: CDR1 SGHDT and CDR2 YYEEEE. Trimming took off 0 bases at V and 5 bases at J, with 5 bases between the two ends. CDR3 amino acids: CASSLGRETQYF. CDR3 DNA sequence: TGTGCCAGCAGCTTGGGACGGGAGACCCAGTACTTC.

The chain employs TRBV4-1 and TRBJ1-2; 7 bases match TRBD1. Trimming cost V 3 bases and J 6 bases; bases outside gene matches: 10. This CDR3 is 15 amino acids long. CDR1 and CDR2 from the germline V gene are MGHRA and YSYEKL. CDR3 protein: CASSQTTGNSHGYTF. The CDR3 DNA reads as TGCGCCAGCAGCCAGACGACAGGGAATAGCCATGGCTACACCTTC.

For this clone: The sample has other DNA sequences that encode this CDR3 too. The chain is built from TRBV7-9 and TRBJ1-2; maybe TRBD1 (5 bases). Per germline, CDR1 SEHNR and CDR2 FQNEAQ (reference sequence). This CDR3 has 12 residues. Deletions cut 5 bases from V and 6 bases from J, with 10 bases between. CDR3 coding DNA: TGTGCCAGCAGCCCCCCGGGGGATGGCTACACCTTC. It yields the protein CASSPPGDGYTF.

The chain couples TRBV11-2 to TRBJ1-1, with D unresolved. Per germline, CDR1 SGHAT and CDR2 FQNNGV. The CDR3 length is 15 residues. Trimming removed 1 base at V and 1 base at J, with 10 bases between. CDR3 amino acids: CASSLGPAGNTEAFF. Here the CDR3 DNA reads TGTGCCAGCAGCTTAGGACCGGCAGGGAACACTGAAGCTTTCTTT.

The chain carries TRBV29-1 and TRBJ2-3, with D possibly TRBD2 on 5 matching bases. Germline CDR1 is SQVTM and CDR2 is ANQGSEA. V was cut by 7 bases and J by 1 base, with 18 bases left in between. The CDR3 is 15 residues long. CDR3 residues: CSAEGRGSRTDTQYF. DNA for the CDR3: TGCAGCGCAGAAGGTCGGGGTTCCCGCACAGATACGCAGTATTTT.

The chain carries TRBV7-6 and TRBJ2-3, with D perhaps matching TRBD2 (6 bases). Trimming took 3 bases from V and 2 from J, leaving 9 bases between them. The length of the CDR3 is 14 residues. Germline V lookup: CDR1 SGHVS, CDR2 FNYEAQ. In nucleotides, the CDR3 is TGTGCCAGCAGCTTCGGGGGAACCACAGATACGCAGTATTTT. This encodes CASSFGGTTDTQYF.

V and J are TRBV30 and TRBJ1-3, with TRBD1 as a possible D gene (5 bases). CDR3 length: 18 residues. Germline CDR1 GTSNPN, CDR2 SVGIG (reference sequence). The ends were cut back, 3 bases at V and 0 bases at J, with 21 bases in the middle. The CDR3 sequence is CAWSDRAGREYSGNTIYF. The CDR3 coding sequence is TGTGCCTGGAGCGACCGAGCGGGACGGGAATACTCTGGAAACACCATATATTTT.

The genes are TRBV7-6 and TRBJ2-7, with D unclear. The CDR3 length is 17 residues. Germline lookup yields CDR1 SGHVS and CDR2 FNYEAQ. Trimming shortened V by 0 bases and J by 0 bases, and 15 bases separated the two germline ends. The DNA for the CDR3 is TGTGCCAGCAGCTTAGCGGAAGGGCCTTCCCTCTCCTACGAGCAGTACTTC. Encoded protein: CASSLAEGPSLSYEQYF.

This chain links TRBV5-6 with TRBJ2-7; D gene uncertain. The germline CDR1 and CDR2 sequences are SGHDT and YYEEEE. V was cut by 3 bases and J by 2 bases, with 12 bases left in between. This CDR3 has 14 residues. CDR3 residues: CASSSGVSTYEQYF. CDR3 in DNA: TGTGCCAGCAGCTCGGGCGTCAGCACCTACGAGCAGTACTTC. The full variable domain, in which reference TRBV5-6 and TRBJ2-7 provide the parts outside the CDR3, is DAGVTQSPTHLIKTRGQQVTLRCSPKSGHDTVSWYQQALGQGPQFIFQYYEEEERQRGNFPDRFSGHQFPNYSSELNVNALLLGDSALYLCASSSGVSTYEQYFGPGTRLTVT.

This chain connects TRBV25-1 to TRBJ1-1, with D tentatively TRBD1 (5 bases). V was cut by 3 bases and J by 8 bases, with 19 bases left in between. From germline, CDR1 is MGHDK and CDR2 SYGVNS. The CDR3 covers 15 residues. CDR3 amino acids: CASSEYGTLQREAFF. DNA for the CDR3: TGTGCCAGCAGTGAGTACGGGACTCTCCAACGAGAAGCTTTCTTT. The full variable domain, with the rest looked up from reference TRBV25-1 and TRBJ1-1, is EADIYQTPRYLVIGTGKKITLECSQTMGHDKMYWYQQDPGMELHLIHYSYGVNSTEKGDLSSESTVSRIRTEHFPLTLESARPSHTSQYLCASSEYGTLQREAFFGQGTRLTVV.

The chain has TRBV5-1 and TRBJ2-7; tentative D call: TRBD2 (5 bases). The CDR3 is 14 amino acids. V lost 3 bases and J 0 bases, leaving 10 bases between the germline ends. Per the germline V gene, CDR1 is SGHRS and CDR2 is YFSETQ. CDR3 in DNA: TGCGCCAGCAGCTGGACGGGAAGCTCCTACGAGCAGTACTTC. It is translated as CASSWTGSSYEQYF.

This clone was recorded a few times. This chain joins TRBV6-6 and TRBJ1-6, with unresolved D. Germline V CDR1 and CDR2: MNHNY, SVGAGI (reference sequence). This CDR3 region has 14 residues. Trimming removed 4 bases from V and 8 bases from J, with 12 bases in between. This chain's CDR3 is CASSFDLDYSPLHF. CDR3 bases: TGTGCCAGCAGTTTCGACTTGGACTATTCACCCCTCCACTTT.

In DNA, the CDR3 is TGCAGCGTTGAATCTCTAGCGGTGCCCACAGATACGCAGTATTTT. It codes for CSVESLAVPTDTQYF. The chain has TRBV29-1 and TRBJ2-3; 7 bases line up with TRBD2. Germline lookup yields CDR1 SQVTM and CDR2 ANQGSEA. The J segment lost 2 bases and the V segment lost 2 bases, leaving 7 bases of the junction unmatched. The CDR3 totals 15 residues.

This clone was recorded once. The gene calls are TRBV29-1 and TRBJ2-5; a weak D match, TRBD2 (5 bases). The CDR3 contains 14 residues. Trimming shortened V by 7 bases and J by 5 bases, and 20 bases separated the two germline ends. Germline CDR1 is SQVTM and CDR2 is ANQGSEA. The CDR3 nucleotides read TGCAGCGGAGACCTAGCAGACACCGAGGAGACCCAGTACTTC. Protein: CSGDLADTEETQYF.

The rearrangement uses TRBV5-1 and TRBJ1-1; a weak D match, TRBD1 (5 bases). Germline V lookup: CDR1 SGHRS, CDR2 YFSETQ. Trimming removed 5 bases from V and 0 bases from J, with 11 bases in between. The CDR3 has 14 residues. CDR3 in amino acids: CASRSGGMNTEAFF. The CDR3 DNA is TGCGCCAGCAGATCGGGGGGAATGAACACTGAAGCTTTCTTT.

The rearrangement joins TRBV5-6 to TRBJ2-1; D tentatively reads TRBD1 or TRBD2 (6 bases each). This CDR3 spans 17 amino acids. The V and J ends lost 4 bases and 7 bases respectively, with 24 bases between them. CDR1 is SGHDT, CDR2 YYEEEE, per germline. CDR3 nucleotide sequence: TGTGCCAGCAGCCCTTGGGTTAAGGGGGGATTTCATAATGAGCAGTTCTTC. Protein product: CASSPWVKGGFHNEQFF.

The chain couples TRBV30 to TRBJ1-1, with 7 bases that match TRBD1. Germline CDR1 GTSNPN, CDR2 SVGIG (reference sequence). The CDR3 loop spans 14 amino acids. V shed 3 bases and J 2 bases; nucleotides not matched to a gene: 6. CDR3 sequence reads: CAWRLQGINTEAFF. The CDR3 DNA sequence: TGTGCCTGGAGGTTACAGGGGATTAACACTGAAGCTTTCTTT.

This clone was picked up one time. The genes are TRBV19 and TRBJ1-2, with D unresolved. V lost 3 bases and J 6 bases, leaving 17 bases between the germline ends. The CDR3 consists of 15 residues. The V gene's germline CDR1 is LNHDA and CDR2 SQIVND (reference sequence). The CDR3 is CASSMVREILDGYTF. The CDR3 DNA reads TGTGCCAGTAGTATGGTGAGGGAAATTTTGGATGGCTACACCTTC.

The chain has TRBV29-1 and TRBJ1-3; D gene ambiguous. The CDR3 has 11 amino acids. The V gene lost 7 bases and the J gene lost 4 bases, with 8 bases spanning the gap. The V gene's germline CDR1 is SQVTM and CDR2 ANQGSEA. CDR3 sequence reads: CSGDAGNTIYF. CDR3 in DNA: TGCAGCGGTGACGCGGGAAACACCATATATTTT.

The rearrangement uses TRBV29-1 and TRBJ2-7; no definite D call. The germline CDR1 and CDR2 sequences are SQVTM and ANQGSEA. V lost 3 bases to trimming and J lost 2 bases, with 11 bases between them. This CDR3 spans 13 amino acids. The CDR3 spells CSVDTDGTYEQYF. DNA for the CDR3: TGCAGCGTTGATACCGACGGAACCTACGAGCAGTACTTC.

The chain recombines TRBV12-5 with TRBJ2-1; 9 bases are a match to TRBD2. CDR1 and CDR2 from the germline V gene are LGHNT and FRNRAP. CDR3 length: 12 residues. Unmatched junction bases numbered 0, after V lost 7 bases and J lost 5 bases. Here the CDR3 DNA reads TGTGCTAGTGCTAGCGGGAACAATGAGCAGTTCTTC. Translation: CASASGNNEQFF.

The chain joins TRBV2 to TRBJ2-2; TRBD1 agrees at 10 bases. The germline gives CDR1 SNHLY, CDR2 FYNNEI. J lost 6 bases, V lost 3 bases, and 13 bases had no gene match. The CDR3 loop spans 18 amino acids. The CDR3 sequence is CASSEKTGGDWWSGELFF. CDR3 coding DNA: TGTGCCAGCAGTGAGAAGACAGGGGGCGACTGGTGGTCCGGGGAGCTGTTTTTT.

The J gene is TRBJ1-5, the V gene TRBV6-5; maybe TRBD1 (5 bases). The CDR3 has 12 residues. The V and J ends lost 6 bases and 4 bases respectively, with 7 bases between them. Germline-derived CDR1 and CDR2 are MNHEY and SVGAGI. Here the CDR3 DNA reads TGTGCCAGCAGGGCAGGGAATCAGCCCCAGCATTTT. Amino acids: CASRAGNQPQHF.

This sequence joins TRBV6-1 and TRBJ2-7; 10 positions match TRBD2. The J segment lost 4 bases and the V segment lost 6 bases, leaving 9 bases of the junction unmatched. This CDR3 spans 15 amino acids. The germline V gene encodes CDR1 MNHNS and CDR2 SASEGT. CDR3 loop: CASSYISGGRYEQYF. In nucleotides, the CDR3 is TGTGCCAGCAGCTACATTAGCGGGGGGAGATACGAGCAGTACTTC.

The chain has TRBV27 and TRBJ2-7; no reliable D call. The CDR3 loop spans 13 amino acids. CDR1 MNHEY and CDR2 SMNVEV come from the germline V gene (reference sequence). Trimming removed 3 bases at V and 3 bases at J, with 9 bases between. CDR3 sequence: CASSFSGDYEQYF. The CDR3 region has the DNA TGTGCCAGCAGTTTTTCAGGTGACTACGAGCAGTACTTC.

The chain joins TRBV5-1 to TRBJ2-2; the match to TRBD1 covers 7 bases. From germline, CDR1 is SGHRS and CDR2 YFSETQ. The CDR3 contains 15 residues. The junction had 5 bases not matched to a gene; V was cut back by 5 bases and J by 1 base. The CDR3 DNA reads TGCGCCAGCAGACCAAGGGACAGGAACACCGGGGAGCTGTTTTTT. Translating gives CASRPRDRNTGELFF.

The V and J genes are TRBV2 and TRBJ2-3; D ambiguous. Per the germline V gene, CDR1 is SNHLY and CDR2 is FYNNEI. The CDR3 runs to 11 residues. Deletions cut 5 bases from V and 9 bases from J, with 9 bases between. CDR3 sequence reads: CASSSLSTQYF. As DNA, the CDR3 is TGTGCCAGCAGTTCTTTGTCCACGCAGTATTTT.

This clone was recorded a few times. The chain carries TRBV29-1 and TRBJ2-2; D call uncertain. Germline V gene sequence: CDR1 SQVTM, CDR2 ANQGSEA. The CDR3 contains 12 residues. With 5 bases removed from V and 0 bases from J, the gap between germline ends came to 4 bases. The CDR3 loop reads CSVSPNTGELFF. The CDR3 DNA is TGCAGCGTTTCACCGAACACCGGGGAGCTGTTTTTT.

Here the CDR3 reads CSALGGGFPGELFF. The CDR3 region has the DNA TGCAGCGCTCTGGGGGGAGGATTTCCCGGGGAGCTGTTTTTT. The chain joins TRBV29-1 to TRBJ2-2, with D maybe TRBD2 (6 bases). Per germline, CDR1 SQVTM and CDR2 ANQGSEA. This CDR3 has 14 amino acids. The germline V and J ends were trimmed by 7 bases and 6 bases, with 18 bases remaining between them.

The J gene is TRBJ2-1, the V gene TRBV30; D call uncertain. CDR3 length equals 11 residues. The ends were cut back, 4 bases at V and 3 bases at J, with 4 bases in the middle. CDR1 is GTSNPN, CDR2 SVGIG, per germline (reference sequence). CDR3 bases: TGTGCCTGGACAGGCTACAATGAGCAGTTCTTC. Encoded protein: CAWTGYNEQFF.